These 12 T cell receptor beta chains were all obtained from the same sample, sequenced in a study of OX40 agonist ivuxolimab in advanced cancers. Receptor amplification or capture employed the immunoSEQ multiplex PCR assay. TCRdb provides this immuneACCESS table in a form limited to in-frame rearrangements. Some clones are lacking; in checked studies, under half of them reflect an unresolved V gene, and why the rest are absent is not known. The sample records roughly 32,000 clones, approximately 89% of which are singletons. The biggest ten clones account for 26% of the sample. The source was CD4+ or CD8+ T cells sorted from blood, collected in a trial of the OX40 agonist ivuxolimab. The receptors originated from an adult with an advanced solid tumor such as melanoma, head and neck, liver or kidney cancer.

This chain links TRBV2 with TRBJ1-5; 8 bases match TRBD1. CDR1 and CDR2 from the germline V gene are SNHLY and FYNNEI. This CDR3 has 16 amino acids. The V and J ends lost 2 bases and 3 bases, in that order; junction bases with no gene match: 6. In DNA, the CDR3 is TGTGCCAGCAGTGAAATCACAGGGGGTGCCAATCAGCCCCAGCATTTT. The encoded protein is CASSEITGGANQPQHF.

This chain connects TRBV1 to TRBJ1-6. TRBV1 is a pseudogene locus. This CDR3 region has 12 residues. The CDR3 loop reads CTSSRENSPLHF. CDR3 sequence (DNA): TGCACCAGCAGCCGGGAGAATTCACCCCTCCACTTT.

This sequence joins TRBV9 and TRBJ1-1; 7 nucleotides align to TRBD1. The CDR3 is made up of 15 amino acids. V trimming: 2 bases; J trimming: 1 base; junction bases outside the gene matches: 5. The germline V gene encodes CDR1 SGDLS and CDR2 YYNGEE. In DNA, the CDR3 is TGTGCCAGCAGCGTCGGAGGGGGCGGGAACACTGAAGCTTTCTTT. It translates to CASSVGGGGNTEAFF.

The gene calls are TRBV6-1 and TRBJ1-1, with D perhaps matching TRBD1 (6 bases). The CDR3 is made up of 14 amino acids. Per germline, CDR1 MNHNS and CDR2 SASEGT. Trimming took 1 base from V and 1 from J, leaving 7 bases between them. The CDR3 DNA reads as TGTGCCAGCAGTGAAGGGGGGGCGAACACTGAAGCTTTCTTT. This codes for CASSEGGANTEAFF.

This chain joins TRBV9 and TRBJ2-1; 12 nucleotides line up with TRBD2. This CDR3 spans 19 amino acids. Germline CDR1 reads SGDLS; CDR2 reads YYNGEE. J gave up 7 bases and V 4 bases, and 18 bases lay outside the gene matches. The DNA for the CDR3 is TGTGCCAGCAGCTCTAACACTCGGAGGCTAGCGGGAGGGTTGAATGAGCAGTTCTTC. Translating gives CASSSNTRRLAGGLNEQFF.

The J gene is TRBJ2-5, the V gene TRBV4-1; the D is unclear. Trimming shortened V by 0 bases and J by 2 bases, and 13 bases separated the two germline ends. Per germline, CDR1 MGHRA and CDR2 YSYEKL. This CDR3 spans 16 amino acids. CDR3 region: CASSQEFFVQQETQYF. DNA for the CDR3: TGCGCCAGCAGCCAAGAATTTTTTGTCCAACAAGAGACCCAGTACTTC.

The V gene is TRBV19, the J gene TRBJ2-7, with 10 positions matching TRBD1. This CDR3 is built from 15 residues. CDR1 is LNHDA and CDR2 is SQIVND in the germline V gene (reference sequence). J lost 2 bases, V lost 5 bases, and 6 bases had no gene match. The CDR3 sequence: CASSPGTGAPYEQYF. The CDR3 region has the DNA TGTGCCAGTAGTCCTGGGACAGGGGCACCCTACGAGCAGTACTTC.

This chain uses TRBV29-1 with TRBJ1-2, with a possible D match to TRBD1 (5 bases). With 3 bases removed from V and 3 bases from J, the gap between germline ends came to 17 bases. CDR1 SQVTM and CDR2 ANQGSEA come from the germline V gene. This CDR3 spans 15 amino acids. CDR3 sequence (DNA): TGCAGCGTTGACCCAAGCTCGGGGACCGACTATGGCTACACCTTC. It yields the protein CSVDPSSGTDYGYTF.

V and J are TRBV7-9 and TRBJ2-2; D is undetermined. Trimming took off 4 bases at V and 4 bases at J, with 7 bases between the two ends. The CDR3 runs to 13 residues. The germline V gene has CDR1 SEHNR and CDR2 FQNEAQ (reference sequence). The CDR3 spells CASSSSTTGELFF. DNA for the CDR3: TGTGCCAGCAGCTCGAGCACCACCGGGGAGCTGTTTTTT.

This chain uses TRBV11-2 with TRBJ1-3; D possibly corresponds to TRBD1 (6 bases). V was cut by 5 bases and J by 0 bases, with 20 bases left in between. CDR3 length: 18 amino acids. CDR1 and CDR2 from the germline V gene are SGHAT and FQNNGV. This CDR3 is CASSLSSGTTRSGNTIYF. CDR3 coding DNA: TGTGCCAGCAGCCTAAGTTCCGGGACAACCCGCTCTGGAAACACCATATATTTT.

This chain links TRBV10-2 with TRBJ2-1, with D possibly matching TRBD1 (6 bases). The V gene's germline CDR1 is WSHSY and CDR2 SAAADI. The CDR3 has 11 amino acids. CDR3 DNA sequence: TGCGCAACCGGGGTGGGGACAGAGCAGTTCTTC. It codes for CATGVGTEQFF.

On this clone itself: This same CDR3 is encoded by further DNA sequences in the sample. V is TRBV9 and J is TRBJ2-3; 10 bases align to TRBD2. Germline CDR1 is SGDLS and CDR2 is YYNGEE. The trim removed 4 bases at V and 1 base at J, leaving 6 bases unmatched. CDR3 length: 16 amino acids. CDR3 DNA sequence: TGTGCCAGCAGCCCTCTCCTAGCGGGAGGCACAGATACGCAGTATTTT. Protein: CASSPLLAGGTDTQYF.